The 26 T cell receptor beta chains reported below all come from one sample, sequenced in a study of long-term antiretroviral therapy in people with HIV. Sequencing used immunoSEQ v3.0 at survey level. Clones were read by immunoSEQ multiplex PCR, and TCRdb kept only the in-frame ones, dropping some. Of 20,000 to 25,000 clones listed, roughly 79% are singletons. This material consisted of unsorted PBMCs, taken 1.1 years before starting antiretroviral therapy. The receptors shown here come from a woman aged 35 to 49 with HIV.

This chain's CDR3 is CASSGGTGVGYEQYF. As DNA, the CDR3 is TGTGCCAGCAGCGGGGGGACCGGAGTTGGCTACGAGCAGTACTTC. The genes are TRBV5-6 and TRBJ2-7, with D tentatively TRBD2 (6 bases). This CDR3 has 15 amino acids. V was pared by 4 bases and J by 3 bases, with 17 bases between. CDR1 and CDR2 (germline): SGHDT, YYEEEE.

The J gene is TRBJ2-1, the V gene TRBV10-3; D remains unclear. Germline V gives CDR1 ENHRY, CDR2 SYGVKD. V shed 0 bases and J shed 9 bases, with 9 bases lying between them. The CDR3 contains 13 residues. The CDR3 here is CAISESLEGEQFF. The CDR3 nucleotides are TGTGCCATCAGTGAGTCGTTGGAAGGTGAGCAGTTCTTC.

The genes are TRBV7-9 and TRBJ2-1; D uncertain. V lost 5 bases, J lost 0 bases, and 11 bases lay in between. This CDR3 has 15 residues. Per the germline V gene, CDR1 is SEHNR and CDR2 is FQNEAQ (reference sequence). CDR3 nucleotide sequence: TGTGCCAGCAGCCCAACATTGAGCTCCTACAATGAGCAGTTCTTC. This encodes CASSPTLSSYNEQFF.

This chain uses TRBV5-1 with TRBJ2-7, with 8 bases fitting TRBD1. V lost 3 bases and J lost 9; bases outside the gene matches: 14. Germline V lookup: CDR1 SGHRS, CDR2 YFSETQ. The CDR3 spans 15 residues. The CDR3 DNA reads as TGCGCCAGCAGCTGGGACAGGAGTACCACCCAAGGGCAGTACTTC. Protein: CASSWDRSTTQGQYF.

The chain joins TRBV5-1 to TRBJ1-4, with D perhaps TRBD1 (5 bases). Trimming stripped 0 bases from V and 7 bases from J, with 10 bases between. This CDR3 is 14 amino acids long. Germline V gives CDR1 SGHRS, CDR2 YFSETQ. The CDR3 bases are TGCGCCAGCAGCTTGGCTGGGGGAGGTGAAAAACTGTTTTTT. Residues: CASSLAGGGEKLFF.

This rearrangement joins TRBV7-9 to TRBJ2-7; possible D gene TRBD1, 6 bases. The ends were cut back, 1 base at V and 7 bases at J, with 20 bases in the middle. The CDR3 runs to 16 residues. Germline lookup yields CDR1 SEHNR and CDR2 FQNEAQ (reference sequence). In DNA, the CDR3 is TGTGCCAGCAGCTTAGATTTCGGCAGGGACACCGAGGAGCAGTACTTC. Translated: CASSLDFGRDTEEQYF.

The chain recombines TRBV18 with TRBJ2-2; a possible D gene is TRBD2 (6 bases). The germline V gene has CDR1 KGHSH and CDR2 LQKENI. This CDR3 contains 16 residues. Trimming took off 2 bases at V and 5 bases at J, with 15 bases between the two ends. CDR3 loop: CASSPVGGAGTGELFF. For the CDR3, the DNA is TGTGCCAGCTCACCAGTAGGCGGGGCTGGAACCGGGGAGCTGTTTTTT.

Here the CDR3 reads CASSYSGLWGEKLFF. The CDR3 bases are TGTGCCAGCAGTTACTCGGGACTATGGGGTGAAAAACTGTTTTTT. The V and J genes are TRBV6-5 and TRBJ1-4; tentative D call: TRBD1 (5 bases). Deletions cut 0 bases from V and 7 bases from J, with 12 bases between. Germline-derived CDR1 and CDR2 are MNHEY and SVGAGI. The CDR3 has 15 amino acids.

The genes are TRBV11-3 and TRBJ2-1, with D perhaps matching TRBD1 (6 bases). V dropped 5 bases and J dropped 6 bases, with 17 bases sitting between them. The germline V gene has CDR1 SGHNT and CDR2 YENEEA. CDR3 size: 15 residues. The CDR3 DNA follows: TGTGCCAGCAGCCCCGGGACAATAAGTATCAATGAGCAGTTCTTC. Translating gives CASSPGTISINEQFF.

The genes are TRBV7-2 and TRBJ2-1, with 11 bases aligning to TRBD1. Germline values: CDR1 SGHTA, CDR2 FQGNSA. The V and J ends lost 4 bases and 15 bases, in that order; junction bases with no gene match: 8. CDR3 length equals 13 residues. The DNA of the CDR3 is TGTGCCAGCAGCTCCGGGACAGGGGGGTTGGCGTTCTTC. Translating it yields CASSSGTGGLAFF.

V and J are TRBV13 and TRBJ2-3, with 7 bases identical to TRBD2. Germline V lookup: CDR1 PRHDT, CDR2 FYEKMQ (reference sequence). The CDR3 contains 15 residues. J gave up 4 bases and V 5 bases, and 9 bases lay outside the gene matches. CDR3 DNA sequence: TGTGCCAGCAGCCCCGGACTAGAGTCTTCAGATACGCAGTATTTT. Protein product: CASSPGLESSDTQYF.

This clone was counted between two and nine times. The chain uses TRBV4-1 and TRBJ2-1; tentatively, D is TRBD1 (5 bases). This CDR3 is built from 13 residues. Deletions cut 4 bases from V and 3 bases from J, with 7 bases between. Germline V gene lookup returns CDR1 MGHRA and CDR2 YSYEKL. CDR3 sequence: CASSPDSYNEQFF. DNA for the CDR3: TGCGCCAGCAGCCCTGACAGCTACAATGAGCAGTTCTTC.

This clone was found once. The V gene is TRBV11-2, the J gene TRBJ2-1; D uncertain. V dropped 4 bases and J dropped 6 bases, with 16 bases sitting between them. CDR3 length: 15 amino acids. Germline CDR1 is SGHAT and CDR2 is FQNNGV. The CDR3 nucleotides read TGTGCCAGCAGCTCCAAGAGTCTCCGACCCAATGAGCAGTTCTTC. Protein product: CASSSKSLRPNEQFF.

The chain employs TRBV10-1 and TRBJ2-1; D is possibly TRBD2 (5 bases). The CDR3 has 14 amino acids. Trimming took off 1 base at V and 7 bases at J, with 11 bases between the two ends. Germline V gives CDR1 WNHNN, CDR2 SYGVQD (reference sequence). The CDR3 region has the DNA TGCGCCAGCAGTGAGTGGGTGGGAGAAAATGAGCAGTTCTTC. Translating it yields CASSEWVGENEQFF.

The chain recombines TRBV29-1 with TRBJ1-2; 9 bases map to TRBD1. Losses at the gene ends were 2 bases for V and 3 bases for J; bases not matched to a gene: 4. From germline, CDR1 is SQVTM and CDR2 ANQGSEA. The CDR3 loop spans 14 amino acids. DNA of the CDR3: TGCAGCGTTGAACCGTGGACAGGGGACTATGGCTACACCTTC. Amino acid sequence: CSVEPWTGDYGYTF.

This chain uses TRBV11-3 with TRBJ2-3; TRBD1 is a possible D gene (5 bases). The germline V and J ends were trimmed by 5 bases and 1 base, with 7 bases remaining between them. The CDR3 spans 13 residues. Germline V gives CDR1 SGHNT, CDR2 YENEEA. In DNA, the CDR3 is TGTGCCAGCAGCGAGACAGGCACAGATACGCAGTATTTT. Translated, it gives CASSETGTDTQYF.

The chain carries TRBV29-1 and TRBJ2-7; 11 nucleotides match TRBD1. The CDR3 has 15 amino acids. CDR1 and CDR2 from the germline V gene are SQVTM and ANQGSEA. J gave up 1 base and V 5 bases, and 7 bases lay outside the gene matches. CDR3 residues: CSVFSGTGGSYEQYF. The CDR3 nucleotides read TGCAGCGTTTTCTCCGGGACAGGGGGATCCTACGAGCAGTACTTC.

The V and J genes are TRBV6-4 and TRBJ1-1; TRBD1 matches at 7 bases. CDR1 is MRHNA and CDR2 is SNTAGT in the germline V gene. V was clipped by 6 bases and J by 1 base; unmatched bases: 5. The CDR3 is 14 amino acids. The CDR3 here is CASRGTDSNTEAFF. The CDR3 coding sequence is TGTGCCAGCAGGGGGACAGACTCGAACACTGAAGCTTTCTTT.

For the CDR3, the DNA is TGTGCCAGCAGCGGGGCCCAGAAATCTGGGGCCAACGTCCTGACTTTC. Residues: CASSGAQKSGANVLTF. This sequence joins TRBV5-4 and TRBJ2-6, with D possibly matching TRBD1 (5 bases). There are 16 residues in the CDR3. CDR1 and CDR2 from the germline V gene are SGHNT and YYREEE (reference sequence). V was clipped by 4 bases and J by 1 base, with 12 bases between them.

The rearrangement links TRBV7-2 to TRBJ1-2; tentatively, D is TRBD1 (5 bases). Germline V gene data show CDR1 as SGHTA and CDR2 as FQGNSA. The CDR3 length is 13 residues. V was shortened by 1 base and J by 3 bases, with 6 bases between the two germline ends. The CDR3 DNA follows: TGTGCCAGCAGCTTAGAGACAGACTATGGCTACACCTTC. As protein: CASSLETDYGYTF.

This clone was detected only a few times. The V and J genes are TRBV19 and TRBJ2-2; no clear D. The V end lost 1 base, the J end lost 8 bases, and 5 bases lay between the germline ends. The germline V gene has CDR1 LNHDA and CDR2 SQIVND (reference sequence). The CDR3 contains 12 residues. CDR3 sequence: CASSIGEGELFF. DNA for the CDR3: TGTGCCAGTAGTATAGGAGAGGGGGAGCTGTTTTTT.

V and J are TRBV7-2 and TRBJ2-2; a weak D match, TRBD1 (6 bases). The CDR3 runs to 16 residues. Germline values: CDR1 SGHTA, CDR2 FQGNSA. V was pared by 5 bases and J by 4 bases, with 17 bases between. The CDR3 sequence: CASSPRGDTRTGELFF. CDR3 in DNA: TGTGCCAGCAGCCCGCGAGGGGACACACGCACCGGGGAGCTGTTTTTT.

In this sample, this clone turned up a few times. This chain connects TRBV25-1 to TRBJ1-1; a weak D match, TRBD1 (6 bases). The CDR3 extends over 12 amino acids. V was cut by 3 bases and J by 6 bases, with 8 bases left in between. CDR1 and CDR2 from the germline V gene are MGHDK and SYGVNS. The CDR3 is CASSEEGAEAFF. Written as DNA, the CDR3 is TGTGCCAGCAGTGAGGAGGGGGCTGAAGCTTTCTTT.

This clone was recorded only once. The CDR3 nucleotides read TGTGCCAGCAGCTTTAGGGTGTTGGGGGAAAAACTGTTTTTT. As protein: CASSFRVLGEKLFF. The chain couples TRBV5-8 to TRBJ1-4; the D is unclear. V was clipped by 2 bases and J by 8 bases, with 13 bases between them. The germline CDR1 and CDR2 sequences are SGHTS and YDEGEE. This CDR3 region has 14 residues.

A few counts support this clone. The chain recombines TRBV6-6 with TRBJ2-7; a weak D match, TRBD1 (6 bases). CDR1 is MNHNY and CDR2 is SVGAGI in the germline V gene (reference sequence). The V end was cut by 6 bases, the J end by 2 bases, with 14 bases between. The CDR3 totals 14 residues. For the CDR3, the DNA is TGTGCCAGCAGGCCGGGACATGGGCCCTACGAGCAGTACTTC. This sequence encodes CASRPGHGPYEQYF.

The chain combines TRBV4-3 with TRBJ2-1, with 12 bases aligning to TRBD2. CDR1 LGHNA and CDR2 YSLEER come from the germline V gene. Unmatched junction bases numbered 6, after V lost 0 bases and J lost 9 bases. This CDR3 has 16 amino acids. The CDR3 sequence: CASSQDPSGGAGEQFF. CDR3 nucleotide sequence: TGCGCCAGCAGCCAAGATCCTAGCGGGGGGGCGGGTGAGCAGTTCTTC.